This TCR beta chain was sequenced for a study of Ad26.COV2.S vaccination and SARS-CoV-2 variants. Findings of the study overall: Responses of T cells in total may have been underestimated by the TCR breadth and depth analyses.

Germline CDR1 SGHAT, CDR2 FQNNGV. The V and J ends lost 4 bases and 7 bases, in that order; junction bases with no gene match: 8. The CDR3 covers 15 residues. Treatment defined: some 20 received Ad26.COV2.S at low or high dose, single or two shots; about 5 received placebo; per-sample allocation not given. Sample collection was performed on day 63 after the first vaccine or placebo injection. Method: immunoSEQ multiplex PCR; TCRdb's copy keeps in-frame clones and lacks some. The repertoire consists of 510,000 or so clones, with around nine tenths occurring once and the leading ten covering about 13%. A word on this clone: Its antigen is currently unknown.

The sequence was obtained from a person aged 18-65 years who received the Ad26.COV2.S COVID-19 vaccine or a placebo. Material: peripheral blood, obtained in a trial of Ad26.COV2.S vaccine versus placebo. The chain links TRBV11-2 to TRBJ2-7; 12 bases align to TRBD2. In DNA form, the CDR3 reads TGTGCCAGCAGCTCCCTAGCGGGAGGGCCGGGGGAGCAGTACTTC. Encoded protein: CASSSLAGGPGEQYF.